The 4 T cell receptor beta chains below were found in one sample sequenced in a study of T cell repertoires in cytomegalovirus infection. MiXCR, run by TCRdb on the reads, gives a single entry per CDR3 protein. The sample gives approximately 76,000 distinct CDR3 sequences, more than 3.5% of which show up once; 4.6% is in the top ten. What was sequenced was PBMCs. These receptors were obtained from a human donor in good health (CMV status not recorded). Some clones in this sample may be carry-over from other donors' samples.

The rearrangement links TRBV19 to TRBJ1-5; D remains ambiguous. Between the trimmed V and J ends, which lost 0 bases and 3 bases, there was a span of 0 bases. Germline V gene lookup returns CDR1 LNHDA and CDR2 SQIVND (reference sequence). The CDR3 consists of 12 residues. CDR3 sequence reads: CASSIDNQPQHF. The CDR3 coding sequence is TGTGCCAGTAGTATAGACAATCAGCCCCAGCATTTT.

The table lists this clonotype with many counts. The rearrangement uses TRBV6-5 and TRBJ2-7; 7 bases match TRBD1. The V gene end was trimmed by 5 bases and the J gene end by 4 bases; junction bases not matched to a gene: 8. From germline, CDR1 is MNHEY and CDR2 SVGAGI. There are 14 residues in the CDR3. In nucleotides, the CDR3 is TGTGCCAGCAGTGCCTCAGGGGGTCTGTACGAGCAGTACTTC. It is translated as CASSASGGLYEQYF.

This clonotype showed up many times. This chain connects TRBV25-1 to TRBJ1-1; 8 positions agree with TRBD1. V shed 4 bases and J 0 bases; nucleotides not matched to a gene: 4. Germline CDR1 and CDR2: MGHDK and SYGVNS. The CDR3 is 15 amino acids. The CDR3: CASSAPDRVNTEAFF. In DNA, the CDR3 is TGTGCCAGCAGTGCCCCGGACAGGGTGAACACTGAAGCTTTCTTT.

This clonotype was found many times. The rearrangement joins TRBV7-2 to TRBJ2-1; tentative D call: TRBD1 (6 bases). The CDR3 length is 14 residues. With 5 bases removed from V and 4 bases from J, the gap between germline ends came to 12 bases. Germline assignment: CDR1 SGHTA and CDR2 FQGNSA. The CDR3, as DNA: TGTGCCAGCAGCGCCTACGGACAGTACAATGAGCAGTTCTTC. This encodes CASSAYGQYNEQFF.